This T cell receptor beta chain was sequenced for a study of blood T cell repertoires in COVID-19. Study information: There were acute and convalescent COVID-19 samples, and they came from the United States, Italy and Spain. PBMCs, B-cell-depleted T cells, or T cells were the source of the cDNA or gDNA that made up the material.

V lost 3 bases to trimming and J lost 4 bases; unmatched junction nucleotides: 12. Germline V gene lookup returns CDR1 ENHRY and CDR2 SYGVKD. The CDR3 has 18 residues. Per the authors' pipeline: Reference gene primers were amplified, and this amplification served to estimate nucleated cell counts. Data came from immunoSEQ multiplex PCR; TCRdb stores just in-frame clones and leaves some out. From that table come the V and J calls and clone size; the DNA was used to work out D and trimming. The profile shows roughly 250,000 clones, roughly 82% of them singletons. V usage is TRBV10-3 and J usage is TRBJ2-7; TRBD2 aligns across 13 bases. This sequence originates from a woman aged 80 or over with active or convalescent COVID-19. The specimen sequenced was peripheral blood. CDR3 DNA: TGTGCCATCAGTGACCCGGGACTAGCGGGAAGGTCGTTGTACGAGCAGTACTTC. Its protein product is CAISDPGLAGRSLYEQYF.